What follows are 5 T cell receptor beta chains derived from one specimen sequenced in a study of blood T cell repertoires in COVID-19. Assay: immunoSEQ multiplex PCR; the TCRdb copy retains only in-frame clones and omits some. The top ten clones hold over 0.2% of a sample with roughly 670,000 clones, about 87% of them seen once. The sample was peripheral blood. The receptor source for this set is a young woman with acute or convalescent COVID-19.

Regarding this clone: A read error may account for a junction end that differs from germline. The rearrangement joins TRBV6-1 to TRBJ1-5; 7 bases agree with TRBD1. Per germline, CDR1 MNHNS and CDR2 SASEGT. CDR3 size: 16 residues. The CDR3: CASREDVGTVNQPQHF. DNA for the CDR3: TGTGCCAGCAGAGAAGACGTCGGGACAGTAAATCAGCCCCAGCATTTT.

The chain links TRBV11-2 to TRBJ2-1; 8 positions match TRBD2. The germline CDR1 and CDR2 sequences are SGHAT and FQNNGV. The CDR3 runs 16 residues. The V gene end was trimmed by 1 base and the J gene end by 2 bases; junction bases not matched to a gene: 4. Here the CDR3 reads CASSLARGGPYNEQFF. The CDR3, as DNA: TGTGCCAGCAGCTTAGCTCGGGGGGGCCCCTACAATGAGCAGTTCTTC.

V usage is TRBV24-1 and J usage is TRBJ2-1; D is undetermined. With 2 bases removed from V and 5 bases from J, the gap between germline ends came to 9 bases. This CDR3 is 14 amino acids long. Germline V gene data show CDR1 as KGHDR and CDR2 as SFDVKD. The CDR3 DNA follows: TGTGCCACCAGTGATTCGGGTACTAACAATGAGCAGTTCTTC. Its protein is CATSDSGTNNEQFF.

Written as DNA, the CDR3 is TGTGCCAGCAGCTTCGTCGGGAGTGAATACAATGAGCAGTTCTTC. Protein product: CASSFVGSEYNEQFF. The chain combines TRBV7-8 with TRBJ2-1; D is possibly TRBD2 (6 bases). CDR1 and CDR2 (germline): SGHVS, FQNEAQ. This CDR3 has 15 amino acids. The ends were cut back, 3 bases at V and 4 bases at J, with 13 bases in the middle.

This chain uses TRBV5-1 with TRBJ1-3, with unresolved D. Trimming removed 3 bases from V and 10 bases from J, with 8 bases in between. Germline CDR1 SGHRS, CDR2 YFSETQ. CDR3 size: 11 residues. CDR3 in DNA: TGCGCCAGCAGCTCCGGTCTAACCATATATTTT. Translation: CASSSGLTIYF.